This T cell receptor beta chain was retrieved from a study of Graves' ophthalmopathy and Graves' hyperthyroidism (dated by TCRdb to the late 2010s). Turning to the overall study: Peripheral blood was collected at initial diagnosis, prior to any treatment. The study used TCR beta repertoire signatures to distinguish Graves' ophthalmopathy from Graves' hyperthyroidism and to predict progression to ophthalmopathy. In total, 135 blood samples were TCR-sequenced: under 45 ophthalmopathy, about 75 hyperthyroidism and some 17 hyperthyroidism-to-ophthalmopathy patients. A discovery set of 95 to 100 patients (43 ophthalmopathy, about 55 stable hyperthyroidism) was enrolled to explore V-J signatures distinguishing ophthalmopathy from hyperthyroidism. For independent validation, a separate cohort was made up of 18 hyperthyroidism patients plus 17 patients who later progressed from hyperthyroidism to ophthalmopathy. In 6 or 7 hyperthyroidism patients, T-cell repertoires of thyroid tissue and blood were compared. After sampling, hyperthyroidism patients received methimazole starting at 30 mg daily, and ophthalmopathy patients received high-dose intravenous methylprednisolone. The roughly 100 discovery patients were randomly divided into training and test sets at a 7:3 ratio. Study-level results and caveats: Sample size was not predetermined statistically, and investigators were not blinded to group allocation. Among expanded thyroid clonotypes with frequency above 0.001, most also showed up in blood, which suggests that blood repertoires may reflect the thyroid immune response. In validation, the model predicted ophthalmopathy progression with over 60% sensitivity and roughly 72% specificity; 12 predicted patients were CT-confirmed with GO in a median of approximately six months. Ophthalmopathy was separated from stable hyperthyroidism by the 13-signature model with roughly 87% sensitivity and around 81% specificity in cross-validation and with 80%/75% in the test set.

This clonotype was found many times. It lacks a known antigen. No qualities accompany the bases; no much larger clone lies one base away. Ophthalmopathy patients had moderately to severely active disease, Clinical Activity Score of at least 3, NOSPECS grade of at least 4, and disease duration under 3 months. Patients with other autoimmune diseases, uncontrolled infections, pregnancy or lactation were excluded from the study. Diagnosis was based on clinical symptoms, serum thyroxine, TRAb, thyroid ultrasound and orbital computed tomography. Ficoll-Paque density gradient centrifugation was used to isolate PBMCs from under 11 ml of fresh peripheral blood. Total RNA was extracted using Trizol reagent, and RNA quality was checked on an Agilent 2100 Bioanalyzer. For repertoire sequencing, the TCR beta CDR3 regions were amplified from RNA transcripts. The first round was an RT-PCR using HTBI primers with the Qiagen OneStep RT-PCR kit, and this first round was followed by a second-round multiplex PCR, then size selection and purification. Libraries were sequenced on an Illumina HiSeq2000 using paired-end 100 bp reads. The study's processing was this. Reads were processed with SOAPnuke, discarding reads with adapters, uncalled bases, mean Phred below 15, or no exact constant-primer or identifier match. COPE v1.2.5 was used to merge the high-quality paired reads. Clonotypes were defined as unique nucleotide sequences and were aligned to IMGT TRB V, D and J references using MiTCR v1.1. The analysis was limited to V-J combinations with a frequency above 0.0001, which together covered 99.2% of repertoires. For each V-J combination, a TCR clonal expansion and chaos score was defined as the ratio of F50 clonal expansion to chaos observed in the TCRdist matrix. Features were reduced by Welch's t-statistics and random forest to over ten V-J combinations, which fed a naive Bayes classifier. The Morisita-Horn index was used to measure how similar the thyroid and blood repertoires were. TCRdb trimmed public reads at Q25 via fastp, called clones via MiXCR and kept in-frame beta chains. Merged by CDR3 protein, the rows form single entries marked with the most common genes and DNA. These V and J calls originate from TCRdb's pipeline instead of the authors' own analysis. The sample data list about 480,000 distinct CDR3 sequences, and over 13% of these were observed just once. The leading ten clones occupy roughly 10% of the sample.

The sequence was collected from a woman aged 30 to 39 with Graves' ophthalmopathy. Donor details come from another sample of the same person, matched by shared clones. Sequencing input: blood.

Here is the DNA: TGTGCCAGCAGTGAGCGGGGAGGGAACACTGAAGCTTTCTTT. The encoded protein is CASSERGGNTEAFF. The receptor chain draws on TRBV6-1 and TRBJ1-1; the D gene cannot be named for sure. Inclusive of the bounding cysteine and phenylalanine, the CDR3 is 14 residues long. Only the CDR3 portion is preserved as DNA: 42 bases, with reading frame beginning at the first base. CDR1 and CDR2, looked up from the germline V gene, are MNHNS and SASEGT. V loses 3 bases, J loses 1 base, and the germline ends lie 9 bases apart.